These 29 T cell receptor beta chains were sequenced from one sample in a study of a mutant IDH1 vaccine in newly diagnosed glioma. The data were produced by immunoSEQ multiplex PCR, yet TCRdb's version contains in-frame clones alone and is incomplete. The sample holds some 64,000 clones, about 81% seen once. Time point meaning: week 11, during vaccination. Each vaccine dose was 300 ug of mutant IDH1 20-mer peptide, with topical imiquimod. Their antigens are not known. The starting material was PBMCs, obtained from a glioma patient whose treatment included an IDH1 peptide vaccine. The receptors derive from a woman aged 50 to 60 with glioma.

The table lists this clone with a few counts. V gene TRBV10-2 combines with J gene TRBJ1-6; unclear D gene. Per the germline V gene, CDR1 is WSHSY and CDR2 is SAAADI. There are 17 residues in the CDR3. Deletions cut 7 bases from V and 4 bases from J, with 20 bases between. CDR3 nucleotide sequence: TGCGCCAGCACGAAAAGCCTGCGGGCGGAGTATAATTCACCCCTCCACTTT. Translating gives CASTKSLRAEYNSPLHF.

The chain couples TRBV7-9 to TRBJ2-7, with D possibly TRBD2 on 7 matching bases. V gave up 4 bases and J gave up 2 bases, with 12 bases separating them. CDR3 length equals 14 residues. CDR1 and CDR2 from the germline V gene are SEHNR and FQNEAQ (reference sequence). CDR3 sequence reads: CASSSEGGAYEQYF. The CDR3 DNA reads as TGTGCCAGCAGCTCCGAGGGGGGGGCCTACGAGCAGTACTTC.

The chain couples TRBV18 to TRBJ1-4, with D possibly being TRBD1 (5 bases). Germline V gene lookup returns CDR1 KGHSH and CDR2 LQKENI. V was shortened by 3 bases and J by 5 bases, with 13 bases between the two germline ends. This CDR3 region has 15 residues. The CDR3 protein is CASSPGRGENEKLFF. The CDR3 DNA reads TGTGCCAGCTCACCGGGACGGGGAGAGAATGAAAAACTGTTTTTT.

The count of this clone is one. The rearrangement links TRBV27 to TRBJ1-6, with TRBD1 matching 7 bases. The CDR3 runs 17 residues. Germline V gene sequence: CDR1 MNHEY, CDR2 SMNVEV (reference sequence). After removal of 0 bases from V and 10 bases from J, the junction contained 12 bases not matched to a gene. CDR3 in amino acids: CASSLSAPGQDRSPLHF. The CDR3 DNA reads TGTGCCAGCAGTTTATCGGCCCCCGGACAGGACAGATCACCCCTCCACTTT.

This chain links TRBV9 with TRBJ2-1, with D possibly TRBD2 on 5 matching bases. The CDR3 consists of 16 residues. The germline V gene encodes CDR1 SGDLS and CDR2 YYNGEE. Trimming took 4 bases from V and 0 from J, leaving 14 bases between them. CDR3 in DNA: TGTGCCAGCAGCATCACGGACTCCAGCTCCTACAATGAGCAGTTCTTC. The encoded protein is CASSITDSSSYNEQFF.

The chain uses TRBV11-2 and TRBJ1-6; D is perhaps TRBD1 (5 bases). There are 17 residues in the CDR3. CDR1 and CDR2 (germline): SGHAT, FQNNGV. V shed 6 bases and J shed 0 bases, with 15 bases lying between them. CDR3 amino acids: CASRQGVSSSYNSPLHF. The CDR3 region has the DNA TGTGCCAGCAGACAAGGGGTATCCAGCTCCTATAATTCACCCCTCCACTTT.

The chain recombines TRBV5-4 with TRBJ2-1; D may be TRBD1 (6 bases). The germline V gene encodes CDR1 SGHNT and CDR2 YYREEE (reference sequence). This CDR3 is built from 15 residues. Trimming took 4 bases from V and 2 from J, leaving 13 bases between them. The CDR3 spells CASSPETGAYNEQFF. CDR3 nucleotides: TGTGCCAGCAGCCCGGAGACAGGTGCCTACAATGAGCAGTTCTTC.

J is TRBJ1-2 and V is TRBV7-2, with a possible D match to TRBD1 (5 bases). The germline gives CDR1 SGHTA, CDR2 FQGNSA. Trimming left V 3 bases short and J 7 bases short, with 9 bases between. This CDR3 has 12 amino acids. This chain's CDR3 is CASSFQGSGYTF. DNA of the CDR3: TGTGCCAGCAGCTTCCAGGGTTCTGGCTACACCTTC. Full variable domain (outside the CDR3, taken from reference TRBV7-2 and TRBJ1-2): GAGVSQSPSNKVTEKGKDVELRCDPISGHTALYWYRQSLGQGLEFLIYFQGNSAPDKSGLPSDRFSAERTGGSVSTLTIQRTQQEDSAVYLCASSFQGSGYTFGSGTRLTVV.

The rearrangement links TRBV18 to TRBJ2-2; D perhaps matches TRBD2 (6 bases). The ends were cut back, 0 bases at V and 3 bases at J, with 11 bases in the middle. The CDR3 length is 16 residues. Germline V gene data show CDR1 as KGHSH and CDR2 as LQKENI. The CDR3 spells CASSPPGGRDTGELFF. The CDR3 region has the DNA TGTGCCAGCTCACCACCGGGGGGACGGGACACCGGGGAGCTGTTTTTT.

This clone showed up just a few times. The chain carries TRBV6-5 and TRBJ1-1; no reliable D call. Trimming took 0 bases from V and 2 from J, leaving 10 bases between them. This CDR3 is 15 amino acids long. Germline CDR1 reads MNHEY; CDR2 reads SVGAGI. The CDR3 here is CASSYSTGVNTEAFF. The CDR3 coding sequence is TGTGCCAGCAGTTACTCGACGGGAGTCAACACTGAAGCTTTCTTT.

The V call is TRBV2, the J call TRBJ2-7; D gene ambiguous. CDR1 and CDR2 from the germline V gene are SNHLY and FYNNEI. This CDR3 is built from 14 residues. Between the trimmed V and J ends, which lost 4 bases and 2 bases, there was a span of 12 bases. The CDR3 is CASSGRNEPYEQYF. CDR3 in DNA: TGTGCCAGCAGTGGACGTAACGAGCCCTACGAGCAGTACTTC.

J is TRBJ1-5 and V is TRBV19; 9 bases fit TRBD1. Losses at the gene ends were 4 bases for V and 1 base for J; bases not matched to a gene: 5. The length of the CDR3 is 16 residues. Germline values: CDR1 LNHDA, CDR2 SQIVND (reference sequence). The CDR3 spells CASSRTDRGSNQPQHF. CDR3 in DNA: TGTGCCAGTAGTAGGACTGACAGGGGGAGCAATCAGCCCCAGCATTTT.

V is TRBV5-1 and J is TRBJ1-2, with D perhaps matching TRBD1 (5 bases). The length of the CDR3 is 12 residues. In germline, CDR1 is SGHRS, CDR2 YFSETQ. V lost 2 bases to trimming and J lost 9 bases, with 11 bases between them. In DNA, the CDR3 is TGCGCCAGCAGCTTCACGGGGGATCGCTACACCTTC. Translated: CASSFTGDRYTF. The variable domain in full, completed from reference TRBV5-1 and TRBJ1-2, reads KAGVTQTPRYLIKTRGQQVTLSCSPISGHRSVSWYQQTPGQGLQFLFEYFSETQRNKGNFPGRFSGRQFSNSRSEMNVSTLELGDSALYLCASSFTGDRYTFGSGTRLTVV.

V usage is TRBV6-5 and J usage is TRBJ1-2; no clear D. V was pared by 4 bases and J by 4 bases, with 10 bases between. The CDR3 covers 13 residues. The V gene's germline CDR1 is MNHEY and CDR2 SVGAGI. DNA for the CDR3: TGTGCCAGCAGTTCCGACGGTTTCTATGGCTACACCTTC. The encoded protein is CASSSDGFYGYTF.

The chain carries TRBV5-1 and TRBJ2-7; 11 bases are shared with TRBD1. This CDR3 contains 14 residues. Germline assignment: CDR1 SGHRS and CDR2 YFSETQ. V lost 5 bases to trimming and J lost 6 bases; unmatched junction nucleotides: 7. CDR3 sequence (DNA): TGCGCCAGCAGTCCCGGACAGGGGGCACGCGAGCAGTACTTC. Translation gives CASSPGQGAREQYF.

V gene TRBV7-8 combines with J gene TRBJ2-7, with 7 nucleotides matching TRBD1. With V trimmed by 5 bases and J by 1 base, 5 bases remained unmatched. This CDR3 region has 14 residues. Looked up from germline, CDR1 is SGHVS and CDR2 is FQNEAQ. The DNA for the CDR3 is TGTGCCAGCAGCCGCCGGGACAGTTCCTACGAGCAGTACTTC. Amino acids: CASSRRDSSYEQYF.

The DNA of the CDR3 is TGTGCCAGCAGCTTTGAGGGTCTGGTGGGCTTCAATTCACCCCTCCACTTT. Amino acid sequence: CASSFEGLVGFNSPLHF. The V call is TRBV5-8, the J call TRBJ1-6; D gene uncertain. Germline V gene lookup returns CDR1 SGHTS and CDR2 YDEGEE. The CDR3 extends over 17 amino acids. V was trimmed by 2 bases and J by 7 bases, leaving 19 bases between them.

The chain links TRBV5-1 to TRBJ1-2; D is possibly TRBD1 (5 bases). Germline lookup yields CDR1 SGHRS and CDR2 YFSETQ. V was cut by 3 bases and J by 7 bases, with 22 bases left in between. CDR3 size: 16 residues. CDR3 amino acids: CASSWGSVSLMGGYTF. The CDR3 bases are TGCGCCAGCAGCTGGGGGTCGGTCAGTTTAATGGGTGGCTACACCTTC.

This chain joins TRBV7-9 and TRBJ1-2; D is undetermined. There are 13 residues in the CDR3. The V end lost 5 bases, the J end lost 6 bases, and 13 bases lay between the germline ends. Germline values: CDR1 SEHNR, CDR2 FQNEAQ (reference sequence). This CDR3 is CASSPSALNGYTF. In DNA form, the CDR3 reads TGTGCCAGCAGCCCCAGTGCCTTGAATGGCTACACCTTC.

This clone was detected only a few times. The chain carries TRBV9 and TRBJ1-2; possible D gene TRBD1, 6 bases. In germline, CDR1 is SGDLS, CDR2 YYNGEE. The CDR3 has 11 residues. Trimming stripped 7 bases from V and 6 bases from J, with 10 bases between. The CDR3 here is CASGRQDGYTF. CDR3 DNA sequence: TGTGCCAGCGGTCGACAGGATGGCTACACCTTC.

Remarks on this clone: One junction end disagrees with the germline gene, perhaps due to a read error. The V and J genes are TRBV6-4 and TRBJ1-1, with unresolved D. This CDR3 region has 11 residues. Germline CDR1 and CDR2: MRHNA and SNTAGT. The CDR3 protein is CASSPHSSGVF. CDR3 nucleotides: TGTGCCAGCAGTCCGCATTCTAGTGGGGTCTTT.

This clone appeared a single time. The J gene is TRBJ1-5, the V gene TRBV29-1; 8 nucleotides agree with TRBD1. This CDR3 region has 16 residues. J lost 2 bases, V lost 4 bases, and 10 bases had no gene match. Germline loops: CDR1 SQVTM, CDR2 ANQGSEA. The CDR3 reads CSVVFSGTGRNQPQHF. Here the CDR3 DNA reads TGCAGCGTTGTCTTTTCCGGGACAGGCCGCAATCAGCCCCAGCATTTT.

The CDR3 protein is CASSLSPILNSPLHF. CDR3 bases: TGTGCCAGCAGCTTATCCCCAATCCTTAATTCACCCCTCCACTTT. This rearrangement joins TRBV7-2 to TRBJ1-6; no definite D call. Germline values: CDR1 SGHTA, CDR2 FQGNSA. This CDR3 comprises 15 residues. Trimming removed 2 bases at V and 6 bases at J, with 11 bases between.

This CDR3 reads CASSAGVAGTGELFF. CDR3 nucleotide sequence: TGTGCCAGCAGTGCTGGGGTAGCGGGCACCGGGGAGCTGTTTTTT. The chain couples TRBV6-1 to TRBJ2-2, with 7 bases matching TRBD2. This CDR3 contains 15 residues. Unmatched junction bases numbered 6, after V lost 4 bases and J lost 4 bases. CDR1 is MNHNS and CDR2 is SASEGT in the germline V gene.

This chain uses TRBV27 with TRBJ2-1, with TRBD1 matching over 11 bases. Germline-derived CDR1 and CDR2 are MNHEY and SMNVEV (reference sequence). This CDR3 has 14 amino acids. The V and J ends lost 8 bases and 6 bases, in that order; junction bases with no gene match: 6. This chain's CDR3 is CASRGGTGGNEQFF. The CDR3 bases are TGTGCCAGCCGAGGGGGGACAGGGGGCAATGAGCAGTTCTTC.

V is TRBV7-2 and J is TRBJ2-5, with TRBD2 identical over 8 bases. V shed 1 base, J shed 5 bases, and the junction held 6 bases outside the gene matches. From germline, CDR1 is SGHTA and CDR2 FQGNSA. The CDR3 loop spans 15 amino acids. The CDR3 DNA reads TGTGCCAGCAGCTTAGTCACTAGCGGATGGGAGACCCAGTACTTC. Amino acids: CASSLVTSGWETQYF.

This clone was recorded a few times. The chain recombines TRBV6-1 with TRBJ1-1; no clear D. Trimming removed 3 bases at V and 1 base at J, with 15 bases between. Germline V gene lookup returns CDR1 MNHNS and CDR2 SASEGT. The CDR3 consists of 16 residues. The CDR3 DNA follows: TGTGCCAGCAGTGATGATACTGGGAGGTGGAACACTGAAGCTTTCTTT. Its protein is CASSDDTGRWNTEAFF.

V usage is TRBV7-9 and J usage is TRBJ1-1, with TRBD1 matching over 8 bases. CDR1 and CDR2 (germline): SEHNR, FQNEAQ (reference sequence). The V and J ends lost 5 bases and 1 base, in that order; junction bases with no gene match: 9. The CDR3 extends over 16 amino acids. The CDR3 reads CASSPILGQGNTEAFF. The CDR3 DNA reads TGTGCCAGCAGCCCGATCCTCGGACAGGGGAACACTGAAGCTTTCTTT.

V and J are TRBV6-6 and TRBJ1-1; TRBD1 matches 9 bases. CDR1 and CDR2 from the germline V gene are MNHNY and SVGAGI (reference sequence). Losses at the gene ends were 2 bases for V and 5 bases for J; bases not matched to a gene: 3. The CDR3 length is 14 residues. CDR3 nucleotides: TGTGCCAGCAGTTACGTAGACAGGGGGACTGAAGCTTTCTTT. This gives the protein CASSYVDRGTEAFF.